A selection of T cell receptor beta chains follows, all from one sample in a study of blood T cell repertoires in COVID-19. Measured with immunoSEQ multiplex PCR; TCRdb has only the in-frame clones, and not every one. In the table there are hundreds of thousands of clones, about 80% of which are singletons. The sequencing sample was made of peripheral blood. The receptors here all came from a man aged 80 or over with acute or convalescent COVID-19. CDR3s include the opening cysteine and the closing phenylalanine or tryptophan.

J: TRBJ2-2
V: TRBV7-2
CDR3: CASSLGTANTGELFF

J: TRBJ2-3
V: TRBV7-9
CDR3: CASSLAQGGQTDTQYF

J: TRBJ2-5
V: TRBV9
CDR3: CASSVERDRVETQYF

J: TRBJ2-1
V: TRBV19
CDR3: CASSRQVYNEQFF

J: TRBJ1-5
V: TRBV10-1
CDR3: CASSETGFEQPQHF

J: TRBJ2-2
V: TRBV5-8
CDR3: CASSLWGRRLNTGELFF

J: TRBJ2-5
V: TRBV4-1
CDR3: CASSQEGDGETQYF

J: TRBJ2-2
V: TRBV11-2
CDR3: CASSLDGVAGELFF

J: TRBJ2-7
V: TRBV7-9
CDR3: CASSFTGPQGSYEQYF

J: TRBJ1-3
V: TRBV18
CDR3: CASSPPDGTGGRAIYF

J: TRBJ1-6
V: TRBV4-1
CDR3: CASSQDVRDRGHYNSPLHF

J: TRBJ2-2
V: TRBV9
CDR3: CASSLGTSGGDGELFF

J: TRBJ1-5
V: TRBV15
CDR3: CATSRGSGGYSNQPQHF

J: TRBJ2-3
V: TRBV5-1
CDR3: CASSLPEGTAADTQYF

J: TRBJ1-3
V: TRBV29-1
CDR3: CSVESGTSLGGTRNTIYF

J: TRBJ1-1
V: TRBV18
CDR3: CASSPNPRNTEAFF

J: TRBJ1-3
V: TRBV5-1
CDR3: CASSLAPRGQGSGNTIYF

J: TRBJ2-1
V: TRBV30
CDR3: CAFLAANGYNEQFF

J: TRBJ2-3
V: TRBV24-1
CDR3: CATSTGTLADTQYF

J: TRBJ1-5
V: TRBV28
CDR3: CASSSGGEGNQPQHF

J: TRBJ2-7
V: TRBV6-2/TRBV6-3
CDR3: CASSYSRTGVSYEQYF

J: TRBJ1-5
V: TRBV12-2
CDR3: CARRFAGGGAGTGAIYSNQPQHF